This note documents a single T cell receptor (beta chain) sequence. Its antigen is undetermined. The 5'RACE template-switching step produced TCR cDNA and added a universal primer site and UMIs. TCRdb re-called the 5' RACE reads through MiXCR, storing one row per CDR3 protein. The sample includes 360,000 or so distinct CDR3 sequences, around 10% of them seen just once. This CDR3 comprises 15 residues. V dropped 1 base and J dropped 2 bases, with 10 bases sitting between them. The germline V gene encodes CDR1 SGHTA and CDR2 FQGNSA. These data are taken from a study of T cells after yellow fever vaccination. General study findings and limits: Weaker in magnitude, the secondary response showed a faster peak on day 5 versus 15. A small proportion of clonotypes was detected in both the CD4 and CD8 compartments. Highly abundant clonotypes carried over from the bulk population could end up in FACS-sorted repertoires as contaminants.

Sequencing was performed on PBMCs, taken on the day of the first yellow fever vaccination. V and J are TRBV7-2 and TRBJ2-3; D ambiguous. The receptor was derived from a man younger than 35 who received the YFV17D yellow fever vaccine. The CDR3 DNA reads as TGTGCCAGCAGCTTAGGTGACACGGCCACAGATACGCAGTATTTT. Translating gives CASSLGDTATDTQYF.